This TCR beta chain originates from a study of blood T cell repertoires in COVID-19. Study summary: Nucleic acid was either cDNA or gDNA, and it came from T cells, B-cell-depleted T cells, or PBMCs.

As processed by the authors: For nucleated cells, counts were estimated from reference gene primer amplification. The assay was immunoSEQ multiplex PCR, and TCRdb's table has in-frame clones only and misses some. That table is the source of V, J and clone size, and D and trimming were worked out from the DNA. The sample gives just over 250,000 clones, about nine tenths of which show up once; approximately 4.3% is in the top ten. This CDR3 comprises 14 residues. Per germline, CDR1 MGHRA and CDR2 YSYEKL. Trimming took off 4 bases at V and 2 bases at J, with 11 bases between the two ends. The sequence was collected from a man in his sixties who had recovered from COVID-19. This chain links TRBV4-1 with TRBJ1-2; perhaps TRBD1 as D (6 bases). What was sequenced was peripheral blood. The CDR3 nucleotides are TGCGCCAGCAGCCTATATACAGGGAACTATGGCTACACCTTC. The encoded protein is CASSLYTGNYGYTF.